This TCR beta chain was obtained from a study of beta chain features in type 1 diabetes. Via CD45RO/CCR7/CD25/CD127/CD95/CD27, cells of the CD4+ naive, central memory, regulatory and stem cell-like memory subsets were sorted. Study-wide results and caveats: Type 1 diabetes patients had VDJ junctions that carried fewer insertions and more deletions.

Expressed TCRB transcripts were sequenced because the entire RNA isolate underwent reverse transcription. Libraries were prepared by immunoSEQ multiplex PCR; TCRdb keeps only in-frame clonotypes and omits some of them. There are 250,000 or so clones in the sample; about 71% occur only once, and roughly 0.048% lies in the top ten. To note about this clone: Its antigen remains unidentified.

The sequence was obtained from a man aged 30 to 45 in good health. Sequenced input: naive CD4+ T cells from blood.

The CDR3 protein is CASSWSITYNEQFF. CDR3 DNA: TGTGCCAGCAGTTGGAGCATTACTTACAATGAGCAGTTCTTC. J is TRBJ2-1 and V is TRBV28; the D is unclear. Trimming pared 4 bases from V and 4 bases from J, leaving 11 bases between. The germline V gene has CDR1 MDHEN and CDR2 SYDVKM. The CDR3 covers 14 residues.